The clone carrying this T cell receptor beta chain ranks as medium-sized. This entry belongs to a study of metastatic and nonmetastatic thyroid tumors. With MiXCR, TCRdb called clones anew from the PCR reads. The table shows over 10,000 clones, with 31% occurring only once. Thyroid surgery took place with no prior treatment in any patient. The CDR3 length is 14 residues. Trimming stripped 1 base from V and 4 bases from J, with 8 bases between. CDR1 LGHNA and CDR2 YNFKEQ come from the germline V gene. This rearrangement joins TRBV4-2 to TRBJ2-4; a weak D match, TRBD1 (5 bases). Sequencing input: tumor tissue. The receptor comes from a male donor with papillary thyroid cancer or a benign thyroid nodule (not recorded which). Some clones in this sample may be carry-over from other donors' samples. The CDR3 DNA follows: TGTGCCAGCAGCCAAGTAGGGGAAAAAAACATTCAGTACTTC. It encodes CASSQVGEKNIQYF.